A few counts support the clone carrying this T cell receptor beta chain. Authors' data handling: Researchers report that nucleated cell counts were estimated from reference gene primer amplification. Data came from immunoSEQ multiplex PCR; TCRdb stores just in-frame clones and leaves some out. V and J calls and clone size are as listed in that table; D and trimming were resolved from the DNA. Of about 44,000 clones listed, more than 65% are singletons. The data stem from a study of blood T cell repertoires in COVID-19. Overall study context: Material from acute and convalescent COVID-19 was sourced from the United States, Italy and Spain. Sources were T cells, B-cell-depleted T cells, or PBMCs; the material itself was cDNA or gDNA.

The V gene's germline CDR1 is LGHDT and CDR2 YNNKEL (reference sequence). Trimming stripped 7 bases from V and 0 bases from J, with 10 bases between. This CDR3 comprises 14 residues. The chain uses TRBV3-1 (or the pseudogene TRBV3-2) and TRBJ2-1; TRBD1 is a possible D gene (6 bases). The TCR sequence derives from a woman between 70 and 85 years old with acute or convalescent COVID-19. Source material: peripheral blood. Written as DNA, the CDR3 is TGTGCCAGCACGACAGGTAGCTCCTACAATGAGCAGTTCTTC. It translates to CASTTGSSYNEQFF.